This TCR beta chain was observed in a study of identical twins. Study outcomes and limitations: Without tracking the same donors, conclusions rested on cross-sectional statistical analysis. Insertions were fewer in abundant cord blood beta clonotypes, whereas memory repertoires showed none of this pattern.

Template switching added a universal primer binding site, and final cDNA carried unique molecular identifiers. One entry per CDR3 protein, called by TCRdb with MiXCR from the 5' RACE reads. The sample shows 1,800,000 or so distinct CDR3 sequences, less than 40% of them seen only once. V gave up 4 bases and J gave up 5 bases; unmatched junction bases: 5. CDR3 length: 14 residues. This clonotype was seen only a few times. The target antigen is unknown. The source is a newborn girl in good health. Sequencing input: cord blood. The rearrangement joins TRBV12-3 or TRBV12-4 to TRBJ2-5; the match to TRBD1 covers 9 bases. This CDR3 is CASSSTGGKETQYF. The CDR3 DNA sequence: TGTGCCAGCAGTTCAACAGGGGGCAAGGAGACCCAGTACTTC.